The 17 T cell receptor beta chains in this list originate from one sample, sequenced in a study of response to subunit inactivated influenza vaccine. TCRdb fed the RT-PCR reads into MiXCR, producing one record per CDR3 protein. The table includes some 500,000 distinct CDR3 sequences, about 25% detected once. The sample in question was CD4+ T cells sorted from PBMCs, obtained about 5 days after vaccination. The receptors here all came from a man aged 50-60 years who received an inactivated influenza vaccine.

This clonotype was counted only a few times. The chain employs TRBV20-1 and TRBJ2-5, with D unresolved. CDR3 length: 11 amino acids. From germline, CDR1 is DFQATT and CDR2 SNEGSKA (reference sequence). V lost 0 bases to trimming and J lost 7 bases, with 6 bases between them. The DNA of the CDR3 is TGCAGTGCTAGAGAGGGCCGGACCCAGTACTTC. Amino acid sequence: CSAREGRTQYF.

This clonotype has more than one count but fewer than ten. This rearrangement joins TRBV20-1 to TRBJ1-2; D unresolved. The CDR3 sequence is 12 residues long. The V gene lost 2 bases and the J gene lost 6 bases, with 10 bases spanning the gap. Looked up from germline, CDR1 is DFQATT and CDR2 is SNEGSKA (reference sequence). The CDR3 sequence is CSARLYGDGYTF. The CDR3 nucleotides read TGCAGTGCTAGATTGTACGGAGATGGCTACACCTTC.

Only a few counts were recorded for this clonotype. J is TRBJ1-2 and V is TRBV12-3 or TRBV12-4, with a weak D call TRBD1 (6 bases). V lost 6 bases and J 5 bases, leaving 19 bases between the germline ends. The CDR3 totals 15 residues. The CDR3 reads CASSLQGWLGYGYTF. The CDR3 DNA reads TGTGCCAGCAGCTTACAGGGATGGTTGGGTTATGGCTACACCTTC.

This clonotype was observed a handful of times. The rearrangement joins TRBV5-5 to TRBJ1-2; 7 positions match TRBD1. In germline, CDR1 is SGHKS, CDR2 YYEKEE (reference sequence). Trimming removed 4 bases from V and 4 bases from J; junction bases left unmatched: 7. The CDR3 has 14 amino acids. The DNA for the CDR3 is TGTGCCAGCAGCGACCCAGGGGGTATCTATGGCTACACCTTC. Protein sequence: CASSDPGGIYGYTF.

This clonotype was seen more than once but under ten times. The V call is TRBV7-2, the J call TRBJ1-5, with TRBD1 as a possible D gene (5 bases). This CDR3 contains 16 residues. Trimming left V 1 base short and J 2 bases short, with 12 bases between. Germline values: CDR1 SGHTA, CDR2 FQGNSA. The CDR3 spells CASSLERGSGNQPQHF. For the CDR3, the DNA is TGTGCCAGCAGCTTAGAGAGGGGTTCCGGCAATCAGCCCCAGCATTTT.

This clonotype turned up a few times. The CDR3 loop reads CASSPSTGMNTEAFF. CDR3 bases: TGTGCCAGCTCACCTTCGACAGGTATGAACACTGAAGCTTTCTTT. The chain employs TRBV18 and TRBJ1-1; possible D gene TRBD1, 6 bases. Germline loops: CDR1 KGHSH, CDR2 LQKENI. This CDR3 spans 15 amino acids. Trimming stripped 3 bases from V and 0 bases from J, with 11 bases between.

The V and J genes are TRBV7-8 and TRBJ2-7; D gene unclear. This CDR3 spans 12 amino acids. V was cut by 8 bases and J by 5 bases, with 13 bases left in between. Germline V gene data show CDR1 as SGHVS and CDR2 as FQNEAQ. CDR3 amino acids: CASSRTANEQYF. The CDR3 nucleotides are TGTGCCAGCTCACGGACCGCCAACGAGCAGTACTTC.

CDR3 DNA sequence: TGCAGTGCTAGAGAACCTCGTAGCACAGATACGCAGTATTTT. This encodes CSAREPRSTDTQYF. The chain carries TRBV20-1 and TRBJ2-3, with D unresolved. Trimming left V 0 bases short and J 0 bases short, with 7 bases between. The CDR3 has 14 amino acids. The germline V gene has CDR1 DFQATT and CDR2 SNEGSKA (reference sequence).

This clonotype has only one observation. The chain uses TRBV7-3 and TRBJ2-1; D gene ambiguous. V was trimmed by 5 bases and J by 6 bases, leaving 11 bases between them. The CDR3 covers 13 residues. Germline-derived CDR1 and CDR2 are SGHTA and FQGTGA. The CDR3: CASSAGPANEQFF. DNA of the CDR3: TGTGCCAGCAGCGCCGGACCGGCCAATGAGCAGTTCTTC. Variable domain in full (rest from reference TRBV7-3 and TRBJ2-1): GAGVSQTPSNKVTEKGKYVELRCDPISGHTALYWYRQSLGQGPEFLIYFQGTGAADDSGLPNDRFFAVRPEGSVSTLKIQRTERGDSAVYLCASSAGPANEQFFGPGTRLTVL.

This clonotype was found a few times. V is TRBV2 and J is TRBJ2-1; 10 bases align to TRBD2. Germline assignment: CDR1 SNHLY and CDR2 FYNNEI. V was clipped by 6 bases and J by 4 bases; unmatched bases: 6. The CDR3 loop spans 15 amino acids. CDR3 DNA: TGTGCCAGCAGGACCGTAGCGGGGGGATACAATGAGCAGTTCTTC. Translation gives CASRTVAGGYNEQFF. Variable domain in full (rest from reference TRBV2 and TRBJ2-1): EPEVTQTPSHQVTQMGQEVILRCVPISNHLYFYWYRQILGQKVEFLVSFYNNEISEKSEIFDDQFSVERPDGSNFTLKIRSTKLEDSAMYFCASRTVAGGYNEQFFGPGTRLTVL.

In regard to this clonotype: The junction departs from the called germline gene at one end, perhaps through a read error. V usage is TRBV12-3 or TRBV12-4 and J usage is TRBJ2-1; TRBD1 matches at 9 bases. The CDR3 is 16 residues long. CDR3 sequence: CASSVPGQGMYSEQFF. In DNA, the CDR3 is TGTGCCAGCAGCGTCCCGGGACAGGGTATGTACAGTGAGCAGTTCTTC.

Written as DNA, the CDR3 is TGTGCCACCGAGGCGGGCCCCCGGTCGGATACGCAGTATTTT. Its translation is CATEAGPRSDTQYF. The chain is built from TRBV24-1 and TRBJ2-3; tentatively, D is TRBD2 (5 bases). The germline CDR1 and CDR2 sequences are KGHDR and SFDVKD. This CDR3 spans 14 amino acids. The V end lost 9 bases, the J end lost 6 bases, and 18 bases lay between the germline ends.

The genes are TRBV6-2 or TRBV6-3 and TRBJ2-1; 13 nucleotides align to TRBD2. Germline V lookup: CDR1 MNHEY, CDR2 SVGEGT. V shed 6 bases, J shed 4 bases, and the junction held 9 bases outside the gene matches. This CDR3 spans 17 amino acids. The DNA of the CDR3 is TGTGCCAGCAGCCCCGGGACTAGCGGGGTTACGTACAATGAGCAGTTCTTC. Translating gives CASSPGTSGVTYNEQFF.

In this sample, this clonotype turned up a few times. The chain couples TRBV20-1 to TRBJ2-2, with 10 bases fitting TRBD2. The J segment lost 5 bases and the V segment lost 5 bases, leaving 11 bases of the junction unmatched. The CDR3 consists of 16 residues. Germline V CDR1 and CDR2: DFQATT, SNEGSKA (reference sequence). CDR3 loop: CSAQSAGGPGTGELFF. DNA of the CDR3: TGCAGTGCTCAGTCAGCGGGGGGGCCTGGAACCGGGGAGCTGTTTTTT.

The chain is built from TRBV10-3 and TRBJ1-1; D possibly corresponds to TRBD1 (6 bases). The V end lost 10 bases, the J end lost 5 bases, and 23 bases lay between the germline ends. The CDR3 runs to 15 residues. The V gene's germline CDR1 is ENHRY and CDR2 SYGVKD. CDR3 bases: TGTGCCACGAAGCCGCAGGGAGGGGGAGAGACTGAAGCTTTCTTT. Its protein product is CATKPQGGGETEAFF.

This clonotype has a handful of counts. CDR3 region: CSARIAGGTTDTQYF. Here the CDR3 DNA reads TGCAGTGCTAGAATCGCGGGGGGGACCACAGATACGCAGTATTTT. The chain combines TRBV20-1 with TRBJ2-3; TRBD2 agrees at 9 bases. CDR3 length equals 15 residues. CDR1 DFQATT and CDR2 SNEGSKA come from the germline V gene (reference sequence). The V segment lost 2 bases and the J segment 2 bases; nucleotides outside the gene matches: 5.

This rearrangement joins TRBV12-3 or TRBV12-4 to TRBJ2-1, with D perhaps given as TRBD1 or TRBD2 (6 bases each). V was clipped by 7 bases and J by 12 bases, with 16 bases between them. This CDR3 spans 12 amino acids. The chain's CDR3 is CASTGEGGGQFF. CDR3 DNA sequence: TGTGCCAGCACGGGAGAGGGGGGAGGGCAGTTCTTC.